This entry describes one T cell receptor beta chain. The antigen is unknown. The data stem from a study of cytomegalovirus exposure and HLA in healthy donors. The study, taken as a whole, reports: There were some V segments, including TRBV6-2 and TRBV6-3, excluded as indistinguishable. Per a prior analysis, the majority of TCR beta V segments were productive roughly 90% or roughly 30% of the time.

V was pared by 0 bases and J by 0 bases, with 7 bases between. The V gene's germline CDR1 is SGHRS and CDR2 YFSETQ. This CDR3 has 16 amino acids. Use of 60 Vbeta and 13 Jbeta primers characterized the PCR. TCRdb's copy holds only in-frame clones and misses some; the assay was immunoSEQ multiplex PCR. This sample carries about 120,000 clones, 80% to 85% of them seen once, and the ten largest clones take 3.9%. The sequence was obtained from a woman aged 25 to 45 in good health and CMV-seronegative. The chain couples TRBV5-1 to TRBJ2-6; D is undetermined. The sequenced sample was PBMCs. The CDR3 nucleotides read TGCGCCAGCAGCTTGGCCTCCGTCTCTGGGGCCAACGTCCTGACTTTC. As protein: CASSLASVSGANVLTF.